A selection of T cell receptor beta chains follows, all from one sample in a study of T-cell reconstitution after alpha-beta-depleted transplantation in children. TCRdb reprocessed the PCR reads via MiXCR and lists one record per CDR3 protein. Among about 460,000 distinct CDR3 sequences listed, roughly a tenth were seen once. The source material was PBMCs, sampled before TCRalphabeta/CD19-depleted stem cell transplant. The source is a child aged 2 to 15 with inherited bone marrow failure, due to receive a stem cell transplant. CDR3s include the opening cysteine and the closing phenylalanine or tryptophan. The D gene is left open where the match is weak. Clone size is given for some rows only: seen once, a few or many times, or a class if the clone is expanded.

D gene	V gene	clone size	J gene	CDR3 DNA	CDR3 protein
.	TRBV19	many	TRBJ2-1	TGTGCCAGTAGTATCCCCCAGGACTACAATGAGCAGTTCTTC	CASSIPQDYNEQFF
.	TRBV3-1	few	TRBJ2-2	TGTGCCAGCAGCCACTTGGCCGGGGGGCAATCCGGGGAGCTGTTTTTT	CASSHLAGGQSGELFF
TRBD1	TRBV7-9	many	TRBJ1-2	TGTGCCAGCAGCTTCCCCGGGACAGCCTATGGCTACACCTTC	CASSFPGTAYGYTF
.	TRBV20-1	.	TRBJ2-7	TGCAGTGCTAGACTCGGGGTGGGTTACGAGCAGTACTTC	CSARLGVGYEQYF
TRBD1	TRBV29-1	many	TRBJ2-5	TGCAGCGCTAACCGGGAAGGGACAGTCTATAACTTC	CSANREGTVYNF
TRBD1	TRBV18	many	TRBJ1-5	TGTGCCAGCTCAGGACCCGGGACAGCAAATCAGCCCCAGCATTTT	CASSGPGTANQPQHF
.	TRBV4-1	many	TRBJ2-5	TGCGCCAGCAGCCTCGGTGGCTGGCAAGAGACCCAGTACTTC	CASSLGGWQETQYF
TRBD2	TRBV9	many	TRBJ2-5	TGTGCCAGCAGCGTAGGAGCGGGGGAACAGGAGACCCAGTACTTC	CASSVGAGEQETQYF
.	TRBV18	.	TRBJ1-1	TGTGCCAGCTCACCAGAGATCGCTTCTGAAGCTTTCTTT	CASSPEIASEAFF
.	TRBV4-1	few	TRBJ2-1	TGCGCCAGCAGCCAAGGGACCTCCCCGAACAATGAGCAGTTCTTC	CASSQGTSPNNEQFF
TRBD2	TRBV5-1	.	TRBJ2-1	TGCGCCAGCAGCCAAGGACTAGCGGGAGTGGTCTACAATGAGCAGTTCTTC	CASSQGLAGVVYNEQFF